These 20 T cell receptor beta chains were sequenced from one sample in a study of T cells in Graves' hyperthyroidism and ophthalmopathy. What was amplified from RNA transcripts were TCR beta CDR3 regions. First-round RT-PCR of the TCR CDR3 relied on the HTBI primer set. TCRdb independently ran MiXCR on the multiplex PCR reads; one entry per CDR3 protein. Of hundreds of thousands of distinct CDR3 sequences listed, approximately 15% are singletons. Sequencing was done on a sample of blood. The receptors shown here come from a woman in her forties or fifties with Graves' ophthalmopathy.

This clonotype was counted a few times. This may come from a read error, since a much larger clone is one base off. The chain has TRBV28 and TRBJ2-7; 11 bases map to TRBD2. Germline V gene data show CDR1 as MDHEN and CDR2 as SYDVKM. This CDR3 comprises 17 residues. The trim removed 5 bases at V and 0 bases at J, leaving 9 bases unmatched. The CDR3 sequence is CASSESSSGRASYEQYF. CDR3 DNA sequence: TGTGCCAGCAGTGAGTCGAGTAGCGGGAGGGCCTCCTACGAGCAGTACTTC. Supplemented by reference TRBV28 and TRBJ2-7, the full variable domain reads DVKVTQSSRYLVKRTGEKVFLECVQDMDHENMFWYRQDPGLGLRLIYFSYDVKMKEKGDIPEGYSVSREKKERFSLILESASTNQTSMYLCASSESSSGRASYEQYFGPGTRLTVT.

In this sample, this clonotype turned up many times. The chain links TRBV7-6 to TRBJ2-1, with 13 bases matching TRBD2. V was clipped by 5 bases and J by 6 bases; unmatched bases: 7. The CDR3 loop spans 16 amino acids. Germline V CDR1 and CDR2: SGHVS, FNYEAQ. The CDR3 region is CASSRGLAGVSNEQFF. The CDR3 DNA is TGTGCCAGCAGCAGAGGACTAGCGGGAGTTTCCAATGAGCAGTTCTTC.

Details on this clonotype: The CDR3 carries no conserved terminal phenylalanine or tryptophan, so it likely arises from a read error. This CDR3 is CASNRDRNQGETQYL. Written as DNA, the CDR3 is TGTGCCAGCAACCGGGACAGGAACCAAGGAGAGACCCAGTACCTC. The chain has TRBV2 and TRBJ2-5; 8 bases match TRBD1. Per germline, CDR1 SNHLY and CDR2 FYNNEI. The CDR3 consists of 15 residues. The trim removed 7 bases at V and 4 bases at J, leaving 11 bases unmatched.

This clonotype was found a few times. CDR3 DNA: TGTGCCAGCAGCCATGCACTAATCTACGAGCAGTACTTC. It codes for CASSHALIYEQYF. This chain joins TRBV11-2 and TRBJ2-7; D gene unclear. V lost 5 bases, J lost 3 bases, and 11 bases lay in between. Per germline, CDR1 SGHAT and CDR2 FQNNGV. The CDR3 runs 13 residues.

The rearrangement links TRBV4-1 to TRBJ2-7, with D perhaps TRBD2 (6 bases). CDR1 and CDR2 from the germline V gene are MGHRA and YSYEKL. The CDR3 totals 14 residues. The V end lost 5 bases, the J end lost 6 bases, and 17 bases lay between the germline ends. This chain's CDR3 is CASSARRDSLEQYF. Written as DNA, the CDR3 is TGCGCCAGCAGCGCCCGACGGGACTCACTCGAGCAGTACTTC.

This clonotype was recorded many times. The rearrangement uses TRBV24-1 and TRBJ2-1; 8 bases line up with TRBD1. The CDR3 contains 16 residues. V lost 3 bases to trimming and J lost 4 bases; unmatched junction nucleotides: 7. Germline V lookup: CDR1 KGHDR, CDR2 SFDVKD. CDR3 amino acids: CATSDPDREIYNEQFF. The CDR3 DNA sequence: TGTGCCACCAGTGATCCGGACAGGGAAATATACAATGAGCAGTTCTTC.

V and J are TRBV19 and TRBJ2-3; 11 nucleotides match TRBD2. V dropped 7 bases and J dropped 0; count of bases not matched to a gene: 6. Germline lookup yields CDR1 LNHDA and CDR2 SQIVND (reference sequence). This CDR3 region has 16 residues. CDR3: CASTPRTSGSTDTQYF. The CDR3 DNA sequence: TGTGCCAGTACCCCCAGGACTAGCGGGAGCACAGATACGCAGTATTTT.

This clonotype was seen repeatedly, ten times or more. J is TRBJ2-5 and V is TRBV20-1; 9 nucleotides line up with TRBD2. Germline CDR1 and CDR2: DFQATT and SNEGSKA (reference sequence). This CDR3 is 14 amino acids long. V was clipped by 3 bases and J by 2 bases; unmatched bases: 4. The CDR3 nucleotides read TGCAGTGCTAGTTGGCTAGCGGGACAAGAGACCCAGTACTTC. Protein: CSASWLAGQETQYF.

A note on this clonotype: A read error may explain this, as a much larger clone is one base away. The gene calls are TRBV7-2 and TRBJ2-7; D is possibly TRBD2 (5 bases). The CDR3 extends over 10 amino acids. CDR1 SGHTA and CDR2 FQGNSA come from the germline V gene. CDR3 region: CAGSGNEQYF. Here the CDR3 DNA reads TGTGCCGGCAGCGGTAACGAGCAGTACTTC.

Only a few counts were recorded for this clonotype. The chain uses TRBV20-1 and TRBJ2-6; 8 nucleotides line up with TRBD1. V lost 4 bases to trimming and J lost 4 bases; unmatched junction nucleotides: 9. CDR1 and CDR2 (germline): DFQATT, SNEGSKA (reference sequence). This CDR3 comprises 16 residues. The CDR3 DNA follows: TGCAGTGCTATTGGCAGGGGGCGTTCAGGGGCCAACGTCCTGACTTTC. Translating gives CSAIGRGRSGANVLTF.

This clonotype was detected many times. The J gene is TRBJ2-7, the V gene TRBV28; D unresolved. CDR3 size: 13 residues. In germline, CDR1 is MDHEN, CDR2 SYDVKM. With 6 bases removed from V and 2 bases from J, the gap between germline ends came to 11 bases. The CDR3 nucleotides read TGTGCCAGCAGCCGCCGACGGACCTACGAGCAGTACTTC. It specifies CASSRRRTYEQYF.

This clonotype was seen once. The genes are TRBV2 and TRBJ1-6; perhaps TRBD1 as D (5 bases). With 7 bases removed from V and 5 bases from J, the gap between germline ends came to 12 bases. Germline V gene data show CDR1 as SNHLY and CDR2 as FYNNEI. The CDR3 has 14 amino acids. CDR3 in DNA: TGTGCCAGCATTTTGCAGGGTGATAATTCACCCCTCCACTTT. This sequence encodes CASILQGDNSPLHF.

The sample holds one count of this clonotype. This chain uses TRBV5-1 with TRBJ2-2; 13 positions agree with TRBD2. Germline V gene sequence: CDR1 SGHRS, CDR2 YFSETQ. There are 16 residues in the CDR3. With 1 base clipped from V and 6 bases from J, the junction kept 3 bases outside the gene matches. The DNA for the CDR3 is TGCGCCAGCAGCTTGACGGGACTAGCGGGACCCGGGGAGCTGTTTTTT. Translation: CASSLTGLAGPGELFF.

The chain recombines TRBV2 with TRBJ1-3; TRBD1 matches at 8 bases. CDR3 length: 15 amino acids. The V gene end was trimmed by 6 bases and the J gene end by 2 bases; junction bases not matched to a gene: 6. CDR1 is SNHLY, CDR2 FYNNEI, per germline. CDR3 in DNA: TGTGCCAGCAGAGTAGAGACAGGGGCTGGAAACACCATATATTTT. Translated: CASRVETGAGNTIYF.

This clonotype was observed a handful of times. The rearrangement links TRBV20-1 to TRBJ1-2; 8 bases match TRBD1. Germline V gives CDR1 DFQATT, CDR2 SNEGSKA (reference sequence). The CDR3 is 15 residues long. The V segment lost 3 bases and the J segment 2 bases; nucleotides outside the gene matches: 8. The CDR3 loop reads CSASSLGQGNYGYTF. CDR3 coding DNA: TGCAGTGCTAGCAGCCTCGGACAGGGCAACTATGGCTACACCTTC.

This clonotype was detected ten times or more. The rearrangement joins TRBV11-2 to TRBJ1-2, with D hard to call. CDR3 length equals 15 residues. CDR1 is SGHAT and CDR2 is FQNNGV in the germline V gene. The V end was cut by 6 bases, the J end by 8 bases, with 22 bases between. The CDR3 reads CASRSGVGLSGGYTF. The CDR3 DNA is TGTGCCAGCAGATCAGGCGTCGGACTGTCGGGGGGCTACACCTTC.

V usage is TRBV19 and J usage is TRBJ1-3; D gene unclear. Trimming removed 3 bases at V and 4 bases at J, with 22 bases between. The CDR3 extends over 18 amino acids. The germline CDR1 and CDR2 sequences are LNHDA and SQIVND (reference sequence). The CDR3 DNA is TGTGCCAGTAGTATCGGTCCGGCGGGAGGGCTAGCCGGAAACACCATATATTTT. It yields the protein CASSIGPAGGLAGNTIYF. Variable domain in full (rest from reference TRBV19 and TRBJ1-3): DGGITQSPKYLFRKEGQNVTLSCEQNLNHDAMYWYRQDPGQGLRLIYYSQIVNDFQKGDIAEGYSVSREKKESFPLTVTSAQKNPTAFYLCASSIGPAGGLAGNTIYFGEGSWLTVV.

The chain links TRBV30 to TRBJ1-1; D is possibly TRBD1 (5 bases). Trimming removed 8 bases from V and 5 bases from J, with 18 bases in between. This CDR3 has 13 amino acids. CDR1 and CDR2 (germline): GTSNPN, SVGIG (reference sequence). CDR3 DNA sequence: TGTGCCCGACGCCTGGGGCCACGGACTGAAGCTTTCTTT. It yields the protein CARRLGPRTEAFF. The full variable domain, in which reference TRBV30 and TRBJ1-1 provide the parts outside the CDR3, is SQTIHQWPATLVQPVGSPLSLECTVEGTSNPNLYWYRQAAGRGLQLLFYSVGIGQISSEVPQNLSASRPQDRQFILSSKKLLLSDSGFYLCARRLGPRTEAFFGQGTRLTVV.

The chain combines TRBV20-1 with TRBJ2-2; unclear D gene. Germline V gene data show CDR1 as DFQATT and CDR2 as SNEGSKA (reference sequence). The CDR3 length is 16 residues. The V end was cut by 0 bases, the J end by 1 base, with 12 bases between. CDR3 sequence reads: CSARDSLRQNTGELFF. The CDR3 region has the DNA TGCAGTGCTAGAGACTCTCTGAGACAGAACACCGGGGAGCTGTTTTTT.

This chain links TRBV16 with TRBJ1-1; D perhaps matches TRBD1 (5 bases). Germline CDR1 KGHSY, CDR2 FQNENV. The V end lost 4 bases, the J end lost 6 bases, and 21 bases lay between the germline ends. The CDR3 is 16 amino acids. As DNA, the CDR3 is TGTGCCAGCAGCCGACGAGGAACGGGGGGGATTTCTGAAGCTTTCTTT. It yields the protein CASSRRGTGGISEAFF.